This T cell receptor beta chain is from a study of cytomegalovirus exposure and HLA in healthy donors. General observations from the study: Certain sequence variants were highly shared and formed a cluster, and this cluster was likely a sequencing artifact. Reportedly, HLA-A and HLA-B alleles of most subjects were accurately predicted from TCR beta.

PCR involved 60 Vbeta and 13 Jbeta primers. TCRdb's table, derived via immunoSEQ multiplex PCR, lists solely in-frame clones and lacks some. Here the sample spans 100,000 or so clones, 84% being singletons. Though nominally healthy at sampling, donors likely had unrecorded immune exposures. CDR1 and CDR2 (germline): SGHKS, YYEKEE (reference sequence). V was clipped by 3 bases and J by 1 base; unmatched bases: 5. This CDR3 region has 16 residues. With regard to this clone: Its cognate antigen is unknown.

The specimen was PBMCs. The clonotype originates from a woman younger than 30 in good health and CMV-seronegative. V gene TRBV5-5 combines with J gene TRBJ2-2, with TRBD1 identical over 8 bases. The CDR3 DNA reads TGTGCCAGCAGCTGGGCCGGGACAGGGAACACCGGGGAGCTGTTTTTT. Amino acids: CASSWAGTGNTGELFF.